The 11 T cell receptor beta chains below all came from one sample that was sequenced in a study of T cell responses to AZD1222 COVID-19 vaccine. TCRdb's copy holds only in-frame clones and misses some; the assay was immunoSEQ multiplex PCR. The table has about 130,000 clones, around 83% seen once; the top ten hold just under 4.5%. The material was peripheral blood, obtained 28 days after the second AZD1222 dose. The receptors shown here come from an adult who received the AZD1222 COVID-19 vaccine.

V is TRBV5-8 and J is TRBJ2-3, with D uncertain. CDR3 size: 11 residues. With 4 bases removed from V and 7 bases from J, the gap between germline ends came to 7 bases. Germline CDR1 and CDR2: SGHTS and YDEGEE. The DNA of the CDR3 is TGTGCCAGCAGCCTCTCCAATACGCAGTATTTT. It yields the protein CASSLSNTQYF. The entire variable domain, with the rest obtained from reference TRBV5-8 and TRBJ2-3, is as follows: EAGVTQSPTHLIKTRGQQATLRCSPISGHTSVYWYQQALGLGLQFLLWYDEGEERNRGNFPPRFSGRQFPNYSSELNVNALELEDSALYLCASSLSNTQYFGPGTRLTVL.

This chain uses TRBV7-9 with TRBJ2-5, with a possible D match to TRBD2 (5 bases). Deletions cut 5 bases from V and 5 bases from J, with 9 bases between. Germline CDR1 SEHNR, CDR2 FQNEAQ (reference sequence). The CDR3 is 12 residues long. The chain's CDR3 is CASSRGWETQYF. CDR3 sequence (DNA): TGTGCCAGCAGCCGCGGGTGGGAGACCCAGTACTTC.

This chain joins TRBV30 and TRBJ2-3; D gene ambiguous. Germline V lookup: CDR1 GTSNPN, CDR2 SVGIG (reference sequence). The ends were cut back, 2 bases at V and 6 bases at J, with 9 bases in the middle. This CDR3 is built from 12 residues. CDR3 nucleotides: TGTGCCTGGAGTCCCGGATCTGATACGCAGTATTTT. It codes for CAWSPGSDTQYF.

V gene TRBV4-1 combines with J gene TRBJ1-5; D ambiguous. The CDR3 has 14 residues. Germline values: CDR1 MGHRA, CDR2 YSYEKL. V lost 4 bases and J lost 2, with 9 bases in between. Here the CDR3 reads CASSPTEGNQPQHF. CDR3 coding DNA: TGCGCCAGCAGCCCAACAGAGGGCAATCAGCCCCAGCATTTT.

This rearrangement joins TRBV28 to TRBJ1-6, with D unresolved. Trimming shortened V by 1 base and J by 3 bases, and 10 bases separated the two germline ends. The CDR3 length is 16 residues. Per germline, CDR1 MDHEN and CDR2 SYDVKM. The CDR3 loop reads CASSLSPIVYNSPLHF. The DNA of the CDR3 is TGTGCCAGCAGTTTATCCCCAATAGTCTATAATTCACCCCTCCACTTT.

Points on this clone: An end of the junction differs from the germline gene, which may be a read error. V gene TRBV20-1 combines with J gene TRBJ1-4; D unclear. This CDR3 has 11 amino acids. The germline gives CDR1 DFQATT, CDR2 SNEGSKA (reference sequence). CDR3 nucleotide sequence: TGCAGTGCTAGAGATCGACGGGTCCTAGGTTTT. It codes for CSARDRRVLGF.

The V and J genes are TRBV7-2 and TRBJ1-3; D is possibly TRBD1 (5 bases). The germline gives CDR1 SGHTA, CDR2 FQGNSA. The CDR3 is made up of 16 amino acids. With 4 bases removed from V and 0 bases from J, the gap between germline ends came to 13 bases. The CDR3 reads CASSSKQVNSGNTIYF. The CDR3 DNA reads TGTGCCAGCAGCTCCAAACAGGTTAACTCTGGAAACACCATATATTTT.

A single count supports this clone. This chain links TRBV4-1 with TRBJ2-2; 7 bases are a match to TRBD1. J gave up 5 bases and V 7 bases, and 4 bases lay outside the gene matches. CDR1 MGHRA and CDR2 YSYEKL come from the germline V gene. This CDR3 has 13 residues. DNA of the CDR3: TGCGCCAGCAAGGGACAGCCAACCGGGGAGCTGTTTTTT. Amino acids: CASKGQPTGELFF.

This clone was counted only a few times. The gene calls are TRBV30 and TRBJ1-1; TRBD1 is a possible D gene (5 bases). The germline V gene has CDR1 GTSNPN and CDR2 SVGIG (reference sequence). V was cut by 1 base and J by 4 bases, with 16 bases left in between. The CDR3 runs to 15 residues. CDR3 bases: TGTGCCTGGAGTGGGGGGTCCGGGAAGGGCACTGAAGCTTTCTTT. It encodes CAWSGGSGKGTEAFF.

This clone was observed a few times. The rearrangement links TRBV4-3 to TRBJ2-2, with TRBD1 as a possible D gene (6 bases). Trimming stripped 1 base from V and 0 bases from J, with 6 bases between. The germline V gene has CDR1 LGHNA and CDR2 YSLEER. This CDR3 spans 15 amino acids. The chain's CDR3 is CASSQGGPNTGELFF. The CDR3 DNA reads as TGCGCCAGCAGCCAAGGGGGGCCGAACACCGGGGAGCTGTTTTTT.

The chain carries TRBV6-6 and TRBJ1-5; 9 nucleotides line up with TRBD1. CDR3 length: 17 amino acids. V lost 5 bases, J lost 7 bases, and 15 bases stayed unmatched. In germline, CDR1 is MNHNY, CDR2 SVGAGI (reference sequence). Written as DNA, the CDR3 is TGTGCCAGCAGTCTGGTCGGGACAGGGACTCGGGTACAGCCCCAGCATTTT. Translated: CASSLVGTGTRVQPQHF.